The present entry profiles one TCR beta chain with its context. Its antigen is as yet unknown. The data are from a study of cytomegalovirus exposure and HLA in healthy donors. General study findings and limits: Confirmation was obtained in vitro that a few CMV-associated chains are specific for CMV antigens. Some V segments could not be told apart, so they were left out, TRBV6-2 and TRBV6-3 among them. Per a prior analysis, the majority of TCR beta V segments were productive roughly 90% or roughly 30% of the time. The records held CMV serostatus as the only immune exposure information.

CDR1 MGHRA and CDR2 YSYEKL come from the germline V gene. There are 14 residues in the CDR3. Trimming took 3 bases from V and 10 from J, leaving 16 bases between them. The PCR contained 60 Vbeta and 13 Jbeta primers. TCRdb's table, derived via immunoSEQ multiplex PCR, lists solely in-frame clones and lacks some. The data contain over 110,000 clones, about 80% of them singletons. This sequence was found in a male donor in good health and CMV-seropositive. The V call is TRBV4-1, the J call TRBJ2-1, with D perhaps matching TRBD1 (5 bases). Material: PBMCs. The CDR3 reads CASSQGRQFYEQFF. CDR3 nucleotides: TGCGCCAGCAGCCAGGGTCGACAGTTTTACGAGCAGTTCTTC.